The 14 T cell receptor beta chains presented below share a single source sample, sequenced in a study of human T cells and chemical hapten exposure. TCRdb passed the RACE reads through MiXCR, listing each CDR3 protein once. The data hold roughly 180,000 distinct CDR3 sequences, with 14% observed a single time. Specified time point: patch test 1, 2 weeks after DPC sensitization. Treatment described: therapeutic diphenylcyclopropenone sensitization with weekly scalp DPC. The starting material was whole blood, obtained in connection with sensitization to the hapten diphenylcyclopropenone (DPC). The receptors originated from a woman in her twenties or thirties with alopecia areata. Some clones in this sample may be carry-over from other donors' samples.

A few counts support this clonotype. The chain recombines TRBV7-8 with TRBJ2-2, with 7 bases identical to TRBD1. Germline trimming cut 5 bases from V and 5 bases from J; bases unmatched to any gene: 11. This CDR3 is built from 16 residues. CDR1 SGHVS and CDR2 FQNEAQ come from the germline V gene. The CDR3 loop is CASSRLGAGGTGELFF. The CDR3 DNA is TGTGCCAGCAGCCGGTTAGGGGCAGGGGGAACCGGGGAGCTGTTTTTT.

The chain is built from TRBV6-5 and TRBJ2-1; 7 bases are shared with TRBD1. Germline V gene data show CDR1 as MNHEY and CDR2 as SVGAGI. With 10 bases clipped from V and 8 bases from J, the junction kept 11 bases outside the gene matches. The CDR3 extends over 13 amino acids. The CDR3 reads CATRQGGNDEQFF. For the CDR3, the DNA is TGTGCCACAAGACAGGGCGGAAACGATGAGCAGTTCTTC.

This chain connects TRBV6-6 to TRBJ2-1; maybe TRBD2 (7 bases). Germline V gene data show CDR1 as MNHNY and CDR2 as SVGAGI (reference sequence). V was clipped by 2 bases and J by 8 bases, with 19 bases between them. The CDR3 is made up of 16 amino acids. In nucleotides, the CDR3 is TGTGCCAGCAGTTACGTGGCCGGGGGGCCCTTCGATGAGCAGTTCTTC. Translating it yields CASSYVAGGPFDEQFF.

This sequence joins TRBV5-4 and TRBJ2-6, with 7 bases matching TRBD1. The length of the CDR3 is 18 residues. The ends lost 2 bases at V and 0 bases at J; junction bases unmatched: 8. Per germline, CDR1 SGHNT and CDR2 YYREEE (reference sequence). Here the CDR3 reads CASSFPTGRSSGANVLTF. In DNA form, the CDR3 reads TGTGCCAGCAGCTTCCCGACAGGGCGAAGCTCTGGGGCCAACGTCCTGACTTTC.

The table lists this clonotype with a few counts. This chain joins TRBV4-2 and TRBJ1-6; D remains unclear. Germline values: CDR1 LGHNA, CDR2 YNFKEQ. The CDR3 runs to 15 residues. V dropped 0 bases and J dropped 12 bases, with 15 bases sitting between them. The chain's CDR3 is CASSQDRRPREPLHF. DNA of the CDR3: TGTGCCAGCAGCCAAGATCGCCGCCCGAGGGAACCCCTCCACTTT.

The chain combines TRBV7-8 with TRBJ2-7, with 8 bases fitting TRBD1. Germline V gene lookup returns CDR1 SGHVS and CDR2 FQNEAQ. The ends lost 1 base at V and 2 bases at J; junction bases unmatched: 7. The CDR3 spans 16 residues. The CDR3 here is CASSLGGTGITYEQYF. Here the CDR3 DNA reads TGTGCCAGCAGCTTAGGTGGGACAGGCATAACCTACGAGCAGTACTTC.

In its sample, this clonotype was seen a few times. V usage is TRBV6-6 and J usage is TRBJ1-1; the D gene is possibly TRBD1 (5 bases). V was trimmed by 2 bases and J by 6 bases, leaving 7 bases between them. This CDR3 has 12 amino acids. CDR1 and CDR2 from the germline V gene are MNHNY and SVGAGI (reference sequence). The CDR3 nucleotides read TGTGCCAGCAGTTACAAAGGGGCTGAAGCTTTCTTT. It codes for CASSYKGAEAFF.

This clonotype has ten or more counts. V gene TRBV5-8 combines with J gene TRBJ1-2, with a weak D call TRBD1 (5 bases). CDR3 length: 14 residues. The ends were cut back, 5 bases at V and 3 bases at J, with 14 bases in the middle. Germline values: CDR1 SGHTS, CDR2 YDEGEE. The CDR3 nucleotides are TGTGCCAGCAGGTCGTGGGACGCCGACTATGGCTACACCTTC. This encodes CASRSWDADYGYTF.

The table lists this clonotype with a few counts. The rearrangement joins TRBV20-1 to TRBJ1-4; D is perhaps TRBD1 (6 bases). Per germline, CDR1 DFQATT and CDR2 SNEGSKA (reference sequence). Trimming removed 6 bases at V and 7 bases at J, with 15 bases between. The CDR3 has 13 amino acids. Written as DNA, the CDR3 is TGCAGTGCGGCACAGGGAGGGGGTGAAAAACTGTTTTTT. Encoded protein: CSAAQGGGEKLFF.

Many counts were recorded for this clonotype. The genes are TRBV6-5 and TRBJ2-7; the match to TRBD1 covers 7 bases. The CDR3 length is 15 residues. The germline gives CDR1 MNHEY, CDR2 SVGAGI. After removal of 5 bases from V and 1 base from J, the junction contained 8 bases not matched to a gene. CDR3: CASSRLPDRSYEQYF. The CDR3 coding sequence is TGTGCCAGCAGTCGCCTGCCGGACAGGTCCTACGAGCAGTACTTC.

This clonotype was counted many times. The chain uses TRBV5-1 and TRBJ1-1; D perhaps matches TRBD1 (6 bases). Trimming removed 1 base at V and 6 bases at J, with 16 bases between. Germline CDR1 reads SGHRS; CDR2 reads YFSETQ. The CDR3 sequence is 15 residues long. CDR3 in DNA: TGCGCCAGCAGCTTGAAGGGGGATATTTCGGCTGAAGCTTTCTTT. This sequence encodes CASSLKGDISAEAFF.

This clonotype was counted ten times or more. This chain connects TRBV29-1 to TRBJ2-4, with D perhaps being TRBD1 or TRBD2 (6 bases each). Trimming pared 5 bases from V and 1 base from J, leaving 9 bases between. Germline assignment: CDR1 SQVTM and CDR2 ANQGSEA. The CDR3 length is 13 residues. CDR3 DNA sequence: TGCAGCGTTTCGGGGGCTGCCAAAAACATTCAGTACTTC. The encoded protein is CSVSGAAKNIQYF.

The rearrangement uses TRBV6-5 and TRBJ2-2; D unclear. CDR3 length: 16 residues. V was trimmed by 2 bases and J by 0 bases, leaving 10 bases between them. CDR1 is MNHEY and CDR2 is SVGAGI in the germline V gene. CDR3 sequence (DNA): TGTGCCAGCAGTTACGACTTGCCCACGAACACCGGGGAGCTGTTTTTT. Translated: CASSYDLPTNTGELFF.

Only a few counts were recorded for this clonotype. The chain couples TRBV9 to TRBJ2-3, with D perhaps matching TRBD1 or TRBD2 (6 bases each). V was pared by 0 bases and J by 5 bases, with 10 bases between. There are 14 residues in the CDR3. Germline V gives CDR1 SGDLS, CDR2 YYNGEE. CDR3 sequence (DNA): TGTGCCAGCAGCGTAGCCGGGGGCCGAGATACGCAGTATTTT. Translation: CASSVAGGRDTQYF.